This T cell receptor (beta chain) was captured by sequencing in a study of post-analysis software for immune sequencing data. General study results and limits: A handful of TRBV segments were significantly more frequent in patients than in controls. TRBV5-6, TRBV5-1 and TRBV20-1 were among these segments. Normalized Chao1 diversity was significantly reduced in patients versus controls.

Unique-molecular-identifier-tagged TCR beta cDNA libraries were used. One entry per CDR3 protein, called by TCRdb with MiXCR from the PCR reads. The sample lists around 400,000 distinct CDR3 sequences; about a third were seen once. For this clonotype: Its antigen is still unknown.

This CDR3 spans 19 amino acids. The trim removed 0 bases at V and 1 base at J, leaving 13 bases unmatched. CDR1 is LGHNA, CDR2 YNFKEQ, per germline. The sequenced sample consisted of blood. The TCR sequence derives from a girl aged 10 to 17 with multiple sclerosis. J is TRBJ2-7 and V is TRBV4-2, with 9 bases identical to TRBD2. DNA for the CDR3: TGTGCCAGCAGCCAAGATCCCAAGAGTCTAGCGGGGTCATCCTACGAGCAGTACTTC. This sequence encodes CASSQDPKSLAGSSYEQYF.